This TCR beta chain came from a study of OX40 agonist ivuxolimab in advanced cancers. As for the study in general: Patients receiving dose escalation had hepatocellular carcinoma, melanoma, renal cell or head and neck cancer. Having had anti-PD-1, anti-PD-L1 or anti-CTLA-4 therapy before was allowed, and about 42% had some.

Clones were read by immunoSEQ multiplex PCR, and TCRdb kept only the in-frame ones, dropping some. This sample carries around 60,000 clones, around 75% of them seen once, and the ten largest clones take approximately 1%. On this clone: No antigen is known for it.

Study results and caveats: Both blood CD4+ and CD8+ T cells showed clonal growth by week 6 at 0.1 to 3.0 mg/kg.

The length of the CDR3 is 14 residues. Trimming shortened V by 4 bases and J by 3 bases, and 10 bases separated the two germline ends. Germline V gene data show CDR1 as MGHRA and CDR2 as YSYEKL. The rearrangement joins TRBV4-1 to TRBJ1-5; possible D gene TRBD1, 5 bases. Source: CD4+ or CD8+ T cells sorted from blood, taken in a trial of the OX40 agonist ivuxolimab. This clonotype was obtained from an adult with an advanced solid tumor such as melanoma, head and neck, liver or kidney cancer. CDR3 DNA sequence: TGCGCCAGCAGCCGGGAGGGGCCCAATCAGCCCCAGCATTTT. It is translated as CASSREGPNQPQHF.